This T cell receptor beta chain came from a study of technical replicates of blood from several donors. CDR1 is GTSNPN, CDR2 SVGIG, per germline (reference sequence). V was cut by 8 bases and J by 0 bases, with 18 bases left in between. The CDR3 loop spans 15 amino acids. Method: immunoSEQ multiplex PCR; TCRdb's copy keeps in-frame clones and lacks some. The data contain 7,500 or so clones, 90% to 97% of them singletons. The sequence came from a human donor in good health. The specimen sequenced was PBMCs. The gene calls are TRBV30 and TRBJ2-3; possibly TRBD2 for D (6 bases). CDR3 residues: CAQAAGLASTDTQYF. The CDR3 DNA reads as TGTGCCCAGGCGGCGGGGCTTGCTAGCACAGATACGCAGTATTTT.